These T cell receptor beta chains were read from a single sample in a study of CD8 T cells in Susac syndrome. From the immunoSEQ multiplex PCR reads, TCRdb called clonotypes with MiXCR, one entry per CDR3 protein. Among about 240,000 distinct CDR3 sequences listed, almost 97% were seen once. The sample consisted of CD4+ T cells from PBMCs. These TCRs come from a human donor with Susac syndrome. Each CDR3 is given with its conserved first and last residue. Each record gives: V gene, clone size, J gene, D gene, CDR3 protein, CDR3 DNA. D genes are given only for firm matches. Size is omitted from some rows. Given values are once, few, many or a class for expanded clones.

>TRBV4-1|.|TRBJ1-5|.
CASSQEGPDSHNQPQHF
TGCGCCAGCAGCCAAGAGGGGCCGGACAGCCACAATCAGCCCCAGCATTTT
>TRBV11-2|.|TRBJ2-5|.
CASSSRDSETQYF
TGTGCCAGCAGCTCCCGGGACTCGGAGACCCAGTACTTC
>TRBV5-6|.|TRBJ2-3|.
CASSLQGSDTQYF
TGTGCCAGCAGCCTCCAAGGGTCAGATACGCAGTATTTT
>TRBV5-1|.|TRBJ2-5|TRBD2
CASNPLAGDSQYF
TGCGCCAGCAATCCACTAGCGGGAGACAGCCAGTACTTC
>TRBV15|.|TRBJ1-5|.
CATSRDFSTQSNQPQHF
TGTGCCACCAGCAGAGATTTCTCTACGCAGAGCAATCAGCCCCAGCATTTT
>TRBV2|.|TRBJ1-1|.
CASSDTLVRAEAFF
TGTGCCAGCAGTGATACCCTTGTAAGGGCTGAAGCTTTCTTT
>TRBV28|.|TRBJ1-2|.
CASSAPAGYTF
TGTGCCAGCAGCGCCCCCGCCGGCTACACCTTC
>TRBV14|few|TRBJ1-3|.
CASSQVGNTIYF
TGTGCCAGCAGCCAAGTTGGAAACACCATATATTTT
>TRBV20-1|.|TRBJ2-1|.
CSVSQRSNEQFF
TGCAGTGTCTCGCAACGGAGCAATGAGCAGTTCTTC
>TRBV5-1|few|TRBJ2-7|.
CASSLPAYEQYF
TGCGCCAGCAGCTTGCCCGCCTACGAGCAGTACTTC
>TRBV30|.|TRBJ2-6|.
CAWSKRRGDGANVLTF
TGTGCCTGGAGCAAACGCCGGGGCGATGGGGCCAACGTCCTGACTTTC
>TRBV5-1|.|TRBJ2-6|.
CASSSGDAGNVLTF
TGCGCCAGCAGCTCGGGGGACGCAGGGAACGTCCTGACTTTC
>TRBV14|once|TRBJ2-1|.
CASSQDRLAVQFF
TGTGCCAGCAGCCAAGATAGGCTAGCAGTGCAGTTCTTC
>TRBV7-3|.|TRBJ2-7|TRBD2
CASSLTGGSGRVYEQYF
TGTGCCAGCAGCTTAACGGGTGGCAGCGGGAGAGTCTACGAGCAGTACTTC
>TRBV15|once|TRBJ2-3|.
CATSRSPRSGSGDTQYF
TGTGCCACCAGCAGATCCCCTCGGAGCGGAAGCGGGGATACGCAGTATTTT
>TRBV4-1|.|TRBJ1-5|.
CASSPLESAGRNQPQHF
TGCGCCAGCAGCCCCCTAGAAAGCGCAGGTAGGAATCAGCCCCAGCATTTT
>TRBV7-2|.|TRBJ2-7|TRBD1
CASSQAHRGEQYF
TGTGCCAGCAGCCAAGCACACAGGGGCGAGCAGTACTTC
>TRBV2|.|TRBJ2-1|TRBD2
CASSDAGAMNEQFF
TGTGCCAGCAGTGATGCGGGAGCAATGAATGAGCAGTTCTTC
>TRBV25-1|.|TRBJ1-2|TRBD1
CASSELRTGKSDGYTF
TGTGCCAGCAGTGAACTGAGGACAGGGAAGAGTGACGGCTACACCTTC
>TRBV20-1|.|TRBJ2-1|.
CSARDPAGYNEQFF
TGCAGTGCTAGAGATCCAGCGGGCTACAATGAGCAGTTCTTC
>TRBV10-1|.|TRBJ1-1|TRBD1
CASSESMGQGARTEAFF
TGCGCCAGCAGTGAGTCGATGGGACAGGGGGCTCGCACTGAAGCTTTCTTT
>TRBV4-1|.|TRBJ2-2|.
CASSQQRGELFF
TGCGCCAGCAGCCAACAAAGGGGGGAGCTGTTTTTT
>TRBV30|.|TRBJ2-3|.
CAWSPNSFMDTQYF
TGTGCCTGGAGTCCCAACAGCTTCATGGATACGCAGTATTTT
>TRBV5-1|.|TRBJ2-1|.
CASSLGAPGSNEQFF
TGCGCCAGCAGCTTGGGGGCCCCCGGATCAAATGAGCAGTTCTTC
>TRBV20-1|.|TRBJ1-5|.
CSASRPWGNQPQHF
TGCAGTGCTAGCCGGCCTTGGGGCAATCAGCCCCAGCATTTT
>TRBV14|.|TRBJ2-3|TRBD2
CASSLTSGGGTDTQYF
TGTGCCAGCAGCCTCACTAGCGGCGGAGGCACAGATACGCAGTATTTT
>TRBV9|.|TRBJ2-7|TRBD1
CASSVVGTGAYEQYF
TGTGCCAGCAGCGTAGTTGGGACAGGGGCCTACGAGCAGTACTTC
>TRBV6-5|.|TRBJ1-3|TRBD1
CASSTGGRGNTIYF
TGTGCCAGCAGTACAGGGGGCCGTGGAAACACCATATATTTT
>TRBV5-1|.|TRBJ1-2|.
CASRKRDDYGYTF
TGCGCCAGTAGAAAACGGGACGACTATGGCTACACCTTC
>TRBV4-1|once|TRBJ2-1|.
CASSLVRSAYNEQFF
TGCGCCAGCAGCCTGGTACGGTCCGCCTACAATGAGCAGTTCTTC
>TRBV29-1|.|TRBJ2-6|TRBD1
CSVEDAPGQGSGANVLTF
TGCAGCGTTGAAGACGCACCGGGACAGGGTAGTGGGGCCAACGTCCTGACTTTC
>TRBV20-1|.|TRBJ2-7|.
CSAPKTATTSHEQYF
TGCAGTGCTCCAAAGACGGCCACGACAAGCCACGAGCAGTACTTC
>TRBV4-1|.|TRBJ2-3|TRBD2
CASSQDLTSGSTDTQYF
TGCGCCAGCAGCCAAGATCTTACTAGCGGGAGCACAGATACGCAGTATTTT
>TRBV11-2|once|TRBJ2-7|.
CASSPRWEQYF
TGTGCCAGCAGCCCTCGGTGGGAGCAGTACTTC
>TRBV6-5|.|TRBJ2-1|TRBD1
CASLRRDSYNEQFF
TGTGCCAGTCTACGACGGGACAGCTACAATGAGCAGTTCTTC
>TRBV6-6|.|TRBJ2-2|.
CVAGAANTGELFF
TGTGTCGCCGGCGCTGCGAACACCGGGGAGCTGTTTTTT
>TRBV12-3/TRBV12-4|.|TRBJ2-2|.
CASSSRDAGELFF
TGTGCCAGCAGTTCCCGGGATGCCGGGGAGCTGTTTTTT
>TRBV18|.|TRBJ2-1|TRBD2
CASSPEGLADPAYNEQFF
TGTGCCAGCTCTCCTGAGGGACTAGCGGACCCGGCGTACAATGAGCAGTTCTTC
>TRBV29-1|.|TRBJ2-2|.
CSVEPVNGGELFF
TGCAGCGTTGAGCCCGTTAATGGCGGGGAGCTGTTTTTT
>TRBV4-2|.|TRBJ2-7|.
CASSRSTGYEQYF
TGTGCCAGCAGCCGATCCACAGGGTACGAGCAGTACTTC
>TRBV30|.|TRBJ1-2|.
CAWIREGYGYTF
TGTGCCTGGATTAGGGAGGGCTATGGCTACACCTTC
>TRBV27|few|TRBJ2-5|.
CASSLTYQETQYF
TGTGCCAGCAGTTTAACGTACCAAGAGACCCAGTACTTC
>TRBV9|.|TRBJ2-1|TRBD2
CASSVGLAGVVNEQFF
TGTGCCAGCAGCGTCGGACTAGCGGGAGTTGTTAATGAGCAGTTCTTC
>TRBV5-4|.|TRBJ1-2|.
CASSLAIGDSYGYTF
TGTGCCAGCAGCTTGGCGATCGGGGATAGCTATGGCTACACCTTC
>TRBV20-1|.|TRBJ2-5|TRBD2
CSVTGLAEETQYF
TGCAGTGTGACGGGACTAGCGGAAGAGACCCAGTACTTC
>TRBV29-1|.|TRBJ1-2|.
CSVLLANYGYTF
TGCAGCGTTTTATTGGCGAACTATGGCTACACCTTC
>TRBV9|.|TRBJ2-2|TRBD2
CASSPQSHGGGTGELFF
TGTGCCAGCAGCCCCCAATCCCATGGGGGGGGGACCGGGGAGCTGTTTTTT
>TRBV20-1|.|TRBJ2-1|.
CSARPLTHEQFF
TGCAGTGCTAGGCCGCTGACCCATGAGCAGTTCTTC
>TRBV30|.|TRBJ2-3|.
CAWRGPFRTQYF
TGTGCCTGGAGGGGGCCCTTTAGAACGCAGTATTTT
>TRBV6-5|.|TRBJ2-5|.
CASSYGFWDQETQYF
TGTGCCAGCAGTTACGGTTTCTGGGACCAAGAGACCCAGTACTTC
>TRBV18|once|TRBJ2-3|TRBD2
CASSTSGGPDTQYF
TGTGCCAGCTCAACTAGCGGGGGGCCAGATACGCAGTATTTT
>TRBV12-3/TRBV12-4|once|TRBJ2-7|.
CASMGDGYEQYF
TGTGCCAGCATGGGGGACGGCTACGAGCAGTACTTC
>TRBV20-1|.|TRBJ2-5|.
CSAHWETQYF
TGCAGTGCTCATTGGGAGACCCAGTACTTC
>TRBV20-1|.|TRBJ2-6|.
CSAWTERTPGANVLTF
TGCAGTGCTTGGACAGAACGGACTCCTGGGGCCAACGTCCTGACTTTC
>TRBV5-4|.|TRBJ2-1|.
CASSPDGRSYNEQFF
TGTGCCAGCAGCCCGGACGGACGCTCCTACAATGAGCAGTTCTTC
>TRBV12-3/TRBV12-4|.|TRBJ2-5|.
CASSSTGAGGETQYF
TGTGCCAGCAGTTCCACCGGGGCGGGCGGGGAGACCCAGTACTTC
>TRBV9|few|TRBJ1-1|TRBD1
CASSATGLNTEAFF
TGTGCCAGCAGCGCGACAGGGCTGAACACTGAAGCTTTCTTT
>TRBV11-2|few|TRBJ2-5|.
CASSLVGVRGGGETQYF
TGTGCCAGCAGCTTAGTTGGCGTCAGGGGCGGTGGAGAGACCCAGTACTTC
>TRBV6-2/TRBV6-3|once|TRBJ2-7|.
CASTTDSRLEQRRHEQYF
TGTGCCAGCACTACTGACTCGCGGTTGGAGCAGAGGAGGCACGAGCAGTACTTC
>TRBV6-2/TRBV6-3|.|TRBJ2-3|TRBD2
CASSYTETSGILGDTQYF
TGTGCCAGCAGTTACACAGAGACTAGCGGGATACTCGGAGATACGCAGTATTTT